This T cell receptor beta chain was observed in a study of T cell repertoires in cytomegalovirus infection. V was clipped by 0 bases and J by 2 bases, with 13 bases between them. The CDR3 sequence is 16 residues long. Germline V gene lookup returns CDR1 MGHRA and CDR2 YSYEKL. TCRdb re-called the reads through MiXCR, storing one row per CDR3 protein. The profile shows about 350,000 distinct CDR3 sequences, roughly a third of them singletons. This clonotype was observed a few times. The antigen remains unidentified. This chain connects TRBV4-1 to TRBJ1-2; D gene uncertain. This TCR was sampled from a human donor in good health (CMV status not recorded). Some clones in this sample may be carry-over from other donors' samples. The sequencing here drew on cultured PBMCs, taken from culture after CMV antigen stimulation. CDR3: CASSQDPGRINYGYTF. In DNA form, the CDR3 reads TGCGCCAGCAGCCAAGATCCAGGTCGGATAAACTATGGCTACACCTTC.